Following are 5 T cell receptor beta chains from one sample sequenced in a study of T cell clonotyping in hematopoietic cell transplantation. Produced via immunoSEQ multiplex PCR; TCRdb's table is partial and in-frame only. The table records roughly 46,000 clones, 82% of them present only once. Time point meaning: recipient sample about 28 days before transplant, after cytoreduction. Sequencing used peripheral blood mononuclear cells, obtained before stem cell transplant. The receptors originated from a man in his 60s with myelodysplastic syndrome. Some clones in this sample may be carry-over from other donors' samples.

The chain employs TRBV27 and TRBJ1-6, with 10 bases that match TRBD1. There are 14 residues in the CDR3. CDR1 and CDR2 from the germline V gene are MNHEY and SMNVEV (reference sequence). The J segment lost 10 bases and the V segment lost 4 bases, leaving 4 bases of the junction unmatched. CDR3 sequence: CASSSTGGGSPLHF. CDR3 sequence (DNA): TGTGCCAGCAGTTCGACAGGGGGCGGCTCACCCCTCCACTTT.

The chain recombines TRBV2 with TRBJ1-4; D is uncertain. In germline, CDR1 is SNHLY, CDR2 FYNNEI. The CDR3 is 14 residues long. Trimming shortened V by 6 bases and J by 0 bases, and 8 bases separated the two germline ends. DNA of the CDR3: TGTGCCAGCAGGACCGGGACAACTAATGAAAAACTGTTTTTT. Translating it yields CASRTGTTNEKLFF.

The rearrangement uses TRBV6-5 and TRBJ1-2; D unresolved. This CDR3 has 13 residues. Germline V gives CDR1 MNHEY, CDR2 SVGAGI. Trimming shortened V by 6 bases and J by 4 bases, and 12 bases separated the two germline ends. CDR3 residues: CASSLNGFYGYTF. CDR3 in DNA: TGTGCCAGCAGCCTTAACGGGTTCTATGGCTACACCTTC.

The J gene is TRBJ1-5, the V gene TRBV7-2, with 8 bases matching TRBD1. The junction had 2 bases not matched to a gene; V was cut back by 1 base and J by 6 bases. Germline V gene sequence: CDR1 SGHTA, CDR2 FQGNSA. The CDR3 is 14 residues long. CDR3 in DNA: TGTGCCAGCAGCTTAGACAGGGGGACTCAGCCCCAGCATTTT. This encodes CASSLDRGTQPQHF.

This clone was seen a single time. The CDR3 nucleotides read TGTGCCAGCAGCCGTAGCGGGGAGGGTCTTTACGAGCAGTACTTC. It encodes CASSRSGEGLYEQYF. The gene calls are TRBV11-1 and TRBJ2-7, with 8 bases matching TRBD2. The CDR3 extends over 15 amino acids. Looked up from germline, CDR1 is SGHAT and CDR2 is FQDESV (reference sequence). Trimming at V came to 5 bases and at J to 4 bases, leaving 10 bases not matched to a gene.